Sequencing of this T cell receptor (beta chain) was carried out in a study of T cell clones after liver transplantation. About the study: Graft-donor-reactive sequences were compared with third-party-reactive TCRbeta sequences from pre-transplant mixed lymphocyte reactions. Tolerance: complete withdrawal held at least one year, liver enzymes staying within twice normal. Apart from a few HCV-positive recipients, transplants were for non-autoimmune, non-viral reasons. Study-wide findings and caveats: Compared with third party-reactive sequences, donor-reactive ones declined more, independent of withdrawal success.

In this sample, this clone turned up once. Its antigen is still unknown. Produced via immunoSEQ multiplex PCR; TCRdb's table is partial and in-frame only. This table holds 35,000 to 45,000 clones, 86% found once. The CDR3 contains 15 residues. V was pared by 5 bases and J by 0 bases, with 11 bases between. Germline CDR1 is MNHNS and CDR2 is SASEGT. This clonotype originated in a human patient who received a liver transplant. Part of the T cells may come from the graft donor. The V and J genes are TRBV6-1 and TRBJ1-3, with D unclear. The specimen comprised CD4+ T cells from blood, sampled 24 months after liver transplant. This CDR3 reads CASSMDLSSGNTIYF. In DNA form, the CDR3 reads TGTGCCAGCAGTATGGACCTTAGCTCTGGAAACACCATATATTTT.